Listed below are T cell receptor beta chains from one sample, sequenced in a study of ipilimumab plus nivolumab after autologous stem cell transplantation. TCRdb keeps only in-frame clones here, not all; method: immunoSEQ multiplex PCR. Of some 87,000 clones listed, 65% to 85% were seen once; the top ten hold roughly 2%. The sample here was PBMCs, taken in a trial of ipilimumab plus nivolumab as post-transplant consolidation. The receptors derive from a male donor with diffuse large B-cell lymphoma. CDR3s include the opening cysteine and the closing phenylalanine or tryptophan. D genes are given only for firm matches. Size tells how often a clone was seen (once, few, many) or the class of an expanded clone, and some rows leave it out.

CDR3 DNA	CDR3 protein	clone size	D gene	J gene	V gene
TGTGCCAGCAGTGGGGGACGGAGCTCCTACGAGCAGTACTTC	CASSGGRSSYEQYF	once	-	TRBJ2-7	TRBV25-1
TGCGCCAGCAGCCAAGATGGACTAGCGGGGACCTATAGCACAGATACGCAGTATTTT	CASSQDGLAGTYSTDTQYF	-	TRBD2	TRBJ2-3	TRBV4-1
TGTGCCAGCGTTCAACTCGGCAGGAAGACTAACTATGGCTACACCTTC	CASVQLGRKTNYGYTF	-	-	TRBJ1-2	TRBV7-2
TGTGCCAGCAGTTCCAACAGCCTTACTAACTATGGCTACACCTTC	CASSSNSLTNYGYTF	-	-	TRBJ1-2	TRBV6-6
TGTGCCACCAGCAGAGATATCCTAGCGGGGAGCTCCTACAATGAGCAGTTCTTC	CATSRDILAGSSYNEQFF	-	TRBD2	TRBJ2-1	TRBV15
TGTGCCAGCAGCTCGGCATTACTAGCGGGGGGCAGAGATACGCAGTATTTT	CASSSALLAGGRDTQYF	-	TRBD2	TRBJ2-3	TRBV7-9
TGTGCCAGCAGTGAAACGTCCGGGACGCACGAGCAGTACTTC	CASSETSGTHEQYF	-	-	TRBJ2-7	TRBV6-1
TGTGCCAGCAGCTCCGGGACAGCCCGGGAGACCCAGTACTTC	CASSSGTARETQYF	-	TRBD1	TRBJ2-5	TRBV7-2
TGCGCCAGCAGCCGACAGGGTAAAGGCTACACCTTC	CASSRQGKGYTF	-	TRBD1	TRBJ1-2	TRBV4-1
TGCGCCAGCAGCTCTGCCGGGGGCCAATACGAGCAGTACTTC	CASSSAGGQYEQYF	-	-	TRBJ2-7	TRBV5-1
TGCGCCAGCAGCCACTCGGACAGCACAGATACGCAGTATTTT	CASSHSDSTDTQYF	-	-	TRBJ2-3	TRBV5-1
TGTGCCAGCAGCTTGTTGTGGGGGGGCACAGATACGCAGTATTTT	CASSLLWGGTDTQYF	-	-	TRBJ2-3	TRBV11-1
TGTGCCAGCAGTTTATGGCTAGCGGGGAAAGAGACCCAGTACTTC	CASSLWLAGKETQYF	-	TRBD2	TRBJ2-5	TRBV27
TGTGCCAGCAATTCGGTCGCCAATTCACCCCTCCACTTT	CASNSVANSPLHF	-	-	TRBJ1-6	TRBV6-6
TGTGCCAGCAGCTCACCTACGCAACGGACTGAAAAACTGTTTTTT	CASSSPTQRTEKLFF	-	-	TRBJ1-4	TRBV6-1
TGTGCCAGCAGCCGGGACAGACAAGAGACCCAGTACTTC	CASSRDRQETQYF	-	TRBD1	TRBJ2-5	TRBV7-7
TGTGCCAGCAGCTTAAGAGGTTATAATTCACCCCTCCACTTT	CASSLRGYNSPLHF	once	-	TRBJ1-6	TRBV7-8
TGTGCCAGCAGCTTAATACAGGGCCGGAAGACTGAAGCTTTCTTT	CASSLIQGRKTEAFF	-	-	TRBJ1-1	TRBV11-2
TGTGCCAGCAGTTACGGACCCCACTCTGGAAACACCATATATTTT	CASSYGPHSGNTIYF	-	-	TRBJ1-3	TRBV6-5
TGTGCCATCAGTGAGTACCCAGGAACCTACGAGCAGTACTTC	CAISEYPGTYEQYF	-	-	TRBJ2-7	TRBV10-3
TGTGCCAGCAGCACATCCCCAGGGAATAGTAACTATGGCTACACCTTC	CASSTSPGNSNYGYTF	many	-	TRBJ1-2	TRBV6-6
TGCGCCAGCAGCCGCCCTGGGAGAGTAGCGGGGGGCCATTACAATGAGCAGTTCTTC	CASSRPGRVAGGHYNEQFF	-	TRBD2	TRBJ2-1	TRBV4-1
TGCGCCAGCAGCCAAGATCAAGCCTCAGCGGGAGATACGCAGTATTTT	CASSQDQASAGDTQYF	-	-	TRBJ2-3	TRBV4-3
TGTGCAAGTCGCCCCACCCAGGCGGGGGTCACCGGGGAGCTGTTTTTT	CASRPTQAGVTGELFF	-	-	TRBJ2-2	TRBV12-2
TGTGCCAGCAGCCCGGCTGGGACTAGCGGCCTCAATGAGCAGTTCTTC	CASSPAGTSGLNEQFF	-	TRBD2	TRBJ2-1	TRBV5-4
TGTGCCACCAGCAGAGATCTCAGGACAGGCATCCTCTACGAGCAGTACTTC	CATSRDLRTGILYEQYF	-	TRBD1	TRBJ2-7	TRBV15
TGTGCCAGCAGTGAACTGGGGCGAGGTGCGGGTGGCTACACCTTC	CASSELGRGAGGYTF	-	-	TRBJ1-2	TRBV2
TGTGCCAGCAGTGAAGGGACAGGGACGTACGAGCAGTACTTC	CASSEGTGTYEQYF	-	TRBD1	TRBJ2-7	TRBV6-1
TGTGCCAGCAGTTACACCTACGGACAGGGTAACGAGCAGTACTTC	CASSYTYGQGNEQYF	-	TRBD1	TRBJ2-7	TRBV6-5
TGTGCCAGCAGTCAGGGACTAGGGGTCGGGGGGACCCAGTACTTC	CASSQGLGVGGTQYF	once	TRBD2	TRBJ2-5	TRBV7-9
TGTGCCAGCAGCTTGATGACAGGGGGTCCATACGAGCAGTACTTC	CASSLMTGGPYEQYF	-	TRBD1	TRBJ2-7	TRBV11-2
TGTGCCAGCTCACCATCGACTAGCTCTGGAAACACCATATATTTT	CASSPSTSSGNTIYF	few	-	TRBJ1-3	TRBV18
TGCAGCGTTGGGGTGCAGGGGGGACAAGAGACCCAGTACTTC	CSVGVQGGQETQYF	-	-	TRBJ2-5	TRBV29-1
TGTGCCAGCAGCCAAGATTTCTCTAACTTTAATGAGCAGTTCTTC	CASSQDFSNFNEQFF	-	-	TRBJ2-1	TRBV4-2
TGTGCCAGCAGCGTTGGAGGGAGACCCGCGGAGACCCAGTACTTC	CASSVGGRPAETQYF	-	-	TRBJ2-5	TRBV9
TGTGCCAGTAGTATACAGGGCTCAGATACGCAGTATTTT	CASSIQGSDTQYF	-	-	TRBJ2-3	TRBV19
TGTGCCAGCACGTCGGGGGGCGCGGGTAACGGGGAGCTGTTTTTT	CASTSGGAGNGELFF	-	-	TRBJ2-2	TRBV5-4
TGTGCCAGCAGTTCGGTGGCGAATTCACCCCTCCACTTT	CASSSVANSPLHF	-	-	TRBJ1-6	TRBV6-5
TGTGCCAGCAGCTTACGGATAGGCACTGAAGCTTTCTTT	CASSLRIGTEAFF	-	-	TRBJ1-1	TRBV7-8
TGTGCCAGCTCACCACCGCTGGGGGAGACTGAAGCTTTCTTT	CASSPPLGETEAFF	-	-	TRBJ1-1	TRBV18
TGCAGCGTTGGGACGAAGAACACTGAAGCTTTCTTT	CSVGTKNTEAFF	-	-	TRBJ1-1	TRBV29-1
TGTGCCAGCAGAGCCCGGCCCAGCGAGCCCCACGAGCAGTACTTC	CASRARPSEPHEQYF	-	-	TRBJ2-7	TRBV2
TGTGCCAGCAGCCGTCAGGGAGGTTCAGGGAAATACAATGAGCAGTTCTTC	CASSRQGGSGKYNEQFF	once	-	TRBJ2-1	TRBV5-4
TGTGCCGGCAGTAATGGAAGCAATCAGCCCCAGCATTTT	CAGSNGSNQPQHF	-	-	TRBJ1-5	TRBV6-1
TGTGCCACCAGCGACGGGGGGGTATTCAATGAGCAGTTCTTC	CATSDGGVFNEQFF	-	TRBD2	TRBJ2-1	TRBV15
TGTGCCAGCAGCATGGATGGAGCCAAAAACATTCAGTACTTC	CASSMDGAKNIQYF	-	-	TRBJ2-4	TRBV5-4